This TCR beta chain came from a study of T cell responses to AZD1222 COVID-19 vaccine. Profiled with immunoSEQ multiplex PCR; TCRdb holds only in-frame clones, not every one. The sample contains more than 150,000 clones, approximately 92% of which appear only once. Germline CDR1 reads WSHSY; CDR2 reads SAAADI. The V and J ends lost 8 bases and 0 bases respectively, with 10 bases between them. This CDR3 region has 13 residues. Material: peripheral blood, obtained on day 0 of AZD1222 vaccination. The chain recombines TRBV10-2 with TRBJ1-1; D perhaps matches TRBD1 (6 bases). The clonotype comes from an adult in good health. CDR3: CASGSGVNTEAFF. The DNA for the CDR3 is TGCGCCAGCGGTTCAGGGGTGAACACTGAAGCTTTCTTT.